A single sample is the source of the 3 T cell receptor beta chains below, sequenced in a study of shared clonotypes between healthy human individuals. Here immunoSEQ multiplex PCR was the method, and the copy in TCRdb shows in-frame clones only, minus some. The sample holds some 2,100,000 clones, 85% to 95% seen once. It was CD45RO-negative cells, positively selected for CCR7, that made up naive CD8 cells, with terminally differentiated effector memory CD45RA+ cells excluded. Sequenced sample: naive CD8+ T cells from PBMCs. The receptors originated from a man between 18 and 29 years old in good health. Some clones in this sample may be carry-over from other donors' samples.

V and J are TRBV28 and TRBJ2-3, with TRBD2 identical over 11 bases. Looked up from germline, CDR1 is MDHEN and CDR2 is SYDVKM. J gave up 5 bases and V 5 bases, and 6 bases lay outside the gene matches. The length of the CDR3 is 15 residues. The chain's CDR3 is CASSGRLAGRDTQYF. DNA of the CDR3: TGTGCCAGCAGTGGCCGACTAGCGGGGCGAGATACGCAGTATTTT.

The rearrangement links TRBV13 to TRBJ2-6, with TRBD1 matching over 10 bases. The CDR3 covers 17 residues. Germline lookup yields CDR1 PRHDT and CDR2 FYEKMQ (reference sequence). With V trimmed by 4 bases and J by 2 bases, 5 bases remained unmatched. CDR3: CASSSGTGDPGANVLTF. CDR3 DNA sequence: TGTGCCAGCAGCTCGGGGACAGGGGACCCTGGGGCCAACGTCCTGACTTTC. The full variable domain, completed using reference TRBV13 and TRBJ2-6, is AAGVIQSPRHLIKEKRETATLKCYPIPRHDTVYWYQQGPGQDPQFLISFYEKMQSDKGSIPDRFSAQQFSDYHSELNMSSLELGDSALYFCASSSGTGDPGANVLTFGAGSRLTVL.

V usage is TRBV27 and J usage is TRBJ2-1; D gene uncertain. V shed 0 bases and J shed 0 bases, with 12 bases lying between them. The V gene's germline CDR1 is MNHEY and CDR2 SMNVEV (reference sequence). This CDR3 is built from 17 residues. The CDR3 DNA follows: TGTGCCAGCAGTTTATCCGCGCACTCCTACTCCTACAATGAGCAGTTCTTC. Translated: CASSLSAHSYSYNEQFF.